The T cell receptor beta chain described here comes from a study of control samples from healthy donors and cancer patients. The method was immunoSEQ multiplex PCR; TCRdb's version includes in-frame clones alone and lacks a portion of them. The table has 150,000 to 200,000 clones, 94% seen once. Trimming removed 4 bases at V and 0 bases at J, with 14 bases between. The V gene's germline CDR1 is SGHRS and CDR2 YFSETQ. This CDR3 is 15 amino acids long. Sequenced material: blood. The rearrangement uses TRBV5-1 and TRBJ2-7; perhaps TRBD2 as D (6 bases). This TCR came from a woman between 35 and 50 years old in good health. The CDR3 sequence: CASSLGLGSSYEQYF. The CDR3 DNA reads as TGCGCCAGCAGCCTGGGACTGGGGAGCTCCTACGAGCAGTACTTC.